This T cell receptor beta chain was sequenced for a study of T-cell memory formation after mild COVID-19 (dated by TCRdb to about 2021). About the full investigation: TCR sequence clusters from the two donors were found to be largely donor specific. T-cell clones expanding and contracting after mild COVID-19 in two donors were tracked by longitudinal TCRalpha and TCRbeta repertoire sequencing. The cohort comprised two young, previously healthy adult volunteers, one female and one male. Paper-wide results and their limitations: Whether the second-wave clones peaking on day 37 were SARS-CoV-2 specific was not confirmed. Contracting CD4+ clones appeared mostly in the CM and EM memory subsets, whereas CD8+ clones were enriched in EMRA. The study covered only a couple of mild cases, and larger cohorts including severe cases with pre-infection samples were considered necessary. From day 15 to 85, contracting clones showed balanced CD4/CD8 phenotypes, whereas a second wave of clones that expanded from day 15 to 37 leaned towards CD4+. Some responding clones were found in pre-infection memory, which suggests that pre-existing cross-reactive memory T cells took part in the SARS-CoV-2 response.

Notes on this clonotype: Its antigen has not been determined. Base qualities are not recorded, but no much larger clone differs from it by a single base.

V has 0 bases trimmed and J has 5 bases trimmed; junction bases matching no gene number 10. Including the terminal cysteine and phenylalanine, the CDR3 comprises 17 residues. The kept DNA is CDR3 alone, 51 bases in frame from the first base. According to the germline V gene, CDR1 reads SGHRS and CDR2 reads YFSETQ. PBMCs were isolated by Ficoll-Paque density gradient centrifugation. The instrument was an Illumina NovaSeq 6000. TCRalpha and TCRbeta cDNA libraries were constructed by 5'RACE with constant-segment primers, with sample barcodes and unique molecular identifiers being introduced. RNA was extracted from every sample with Trizol reagent. The libraries were amplified in two PCR steps, and the second step added a second sample barcode and Illumina TruSeq adapters. Sequencing of libraries was performed on an Illumina NovaSeq with 2 x 150 bp paired-end reads. In the authors' own workflow: With migec v1.2.7, reads were demultiplexed and then collapsed into UMI-guided consensus sequences. Using mixcr v2.1.11, UMI consensuses were aligned to TRA and TRB V and J templates and then assembled into clonotypes. A clonotype was counted as expanded or contracted only if both edgeR and NoisET called the change significant, with noise models trained on biological replicates. For edgeR calls, a false discovery rate-adjusted p below 0.01 and a log2 fold-change threshold of 1 were applied. As an exploratory analysis of dynamics, max-normalized trajectories of the 1000 most abundant clonotypes were examined by PCA with hierarchical clustering. The CD4 or CD8 phenotype of responding clones was assigned using the separately sequenced CD4+ and CD8+ repertoires. Using fastp at Q25 and MiXCR, TCRdb reprocessed the public reads and kept productive beta chains. Each CDR3 protein appears once, grouped with its most common genes and DNA. Clone size and V and J calls follow TCRdb, not the original study. The sample table lists a few hundred thousand distinct CDR3 sequences, approximately 15% of them with a count of one. The ten largest clones add up to 20% to 25% of the sample.

The rearranged chain carries TRBV5-1 and TRBJ2-2, and TRBD2 aligns with 7 junction nucleotides. The sequence was collected from a man aged 18 to 35 who had mild COVID-19 (a few samples of this study predate the infection). The sample titles of this study are shuffled in the database, so cell type and time point are left out; the donor was told from shared clones. Sequencing was done on a sample of PBMCs or a T cell subset sorted from them (not recorded which). The CDR3 reads CASSLATWSGETGELFF. The DNA sequence is as follows: TGCGCCAGCAGCTTGGCCACCTGGAGCGGGGAAACCGGGGAGCTGTTTTTT.